The subject of this entry is one T cell receptor beta chain. The antigen is undetermined. Data came from immunoSEQ multiplex PCR; TCRdb stores just in-frame clones and leaves some out. The sample includes around 1.5 million clones, under 99% of them seen just once. The investigators split CD4+ cells into a CD45RA+ naive subset and a CD45RA-negative memory subset. This sample was taken from a study of shared clonotypes between healthy human individuals. Looking at the study overall: Donor ages ranged 18 to 49 years: a couple of women, a few men.

Trimming took 0 bases from V and 2 from J, leaving 6 bases between them. From germline, CDR1 is SGDLS and CDR2 YYNGEE. The CDR3 is 13 amino acids. Study findings and constraints: Relative to clonotypes present in all four donors, those not shared had lower generation probabilities.

The chain joins TRBV9 to TRBJ2-7; D is unresolved. The receptor was derived from a man aged 30 to 39 in good health. Material: naive CD4+ T cells sorted from blood. Subset indicated: CD45RA+ positively selected. This CDR3 reads CASSVGAPYEQYF. CDR3 DNA sequence: TGTGCCAGCAGCGTAGGGGCCCCCTACGAGCAGTACTTC.